Presented here are 32 T cell receptor beta chains from one specimen sequenced in a study of blood T cell repertoires in COVID-19. Sequencing used immunoSEQ multiplex PCR; TCRdb keeps in-frame clones, though not all of them. The table has hundreds of thousands of clones, more than 75% seen once; the top ten hold approximately 4%. The sample comprised peripheral blood. The source of these receptors is a woman in her fifties or sixties with active or convalescent COVID-19.

The V and J genes are TRBV3-1 (or the pseudogene TRBV3-2) and TRBJ1-1, with D possibly being TRBD1 (6 bases). Germline CDR1 LGHDT, CDR2 YNNKEL (reference sequence). This CDR3 region has 15 residues. The V end lost 3 bases, the J end lost 3 bases, and 14 bases lay between the germline ends. The chain's CDR3 is CASSHTGMMDTEAFF. In DNA, the CDR3 is TGTGCCAGCAGCCACACAGGGATGATGGACACTGAAGCTTTCTTT.

V is TRBV25-1 and J is TRBJ2-1, with D hard to call. Trimming took off 6 bases at V and 9 bases at J, with 18 bases between the two ends. The CDR3 has 14 amino acids. The V gene's germline CDR1 is MGHDK and CDR2 SYGVNS. Here the CDR3 DNA reads TGTGCCAGCAGCTACCTAATAGTCGGCGGTGAGCAGTTCTTC. This sequence encodes CASSYLIVGGEQFF.

The chain combines TRBV5-4 with TRBJ1-2, with D hard to call. In germline, CDR1 is SGHNT, CDR2 YYREEE (reference sequence). The CDR3 loop spans 13 amino acids. Trimming removed 0 bases at V and 5 bases at J, with 8 bases between. The CDR3 here is CASSLEREYGYTF. CDR3 DNA sequence: TGTGCCAGCAGCTTGGAGAGGGAATATGGCTACACCTTC.

V gene TRBV27 combines with J gene TRBJ1-1; D is undetermined. Trimming took 0 bases from V and 8 from J, leaving 13 bases between them. CDR1 MNHEY and CDR2 SMNVEV come from the germline V gene (reference sequence). This CDR3 has 14 residues. CDR3 in DNA: TGTGCCAGCAGTTTATCCGATCGGGTAACGGAAGCTTTCTTT. Translation gives CASSLSDRVTEAFF.

V is TRBV29-1 and J is TRBJ2-1, with TRBD2 identical over 7 bases. CDR1 is SQVTM, CDR2 ANQGSEA, per germline. The CDR3 extends over 12 amino acids. J lost 8 bases, V lost 5 bases, and 6 bases had no gene match. CDR3: CSVNGRFDEQFF. The CDR3 DNA sequence: TGCAGCGTTAACGGGAGGTTCGATGAGCAGTTCTTC.

This clone was recorded once. The V and J genes are TRBV28 and TRBJ1-2; 7 bases are a match to TRBD1. V lost 7 bases to trimming and J lost 8 bases; unmatched junction nucleotides: 10. Per the germline V gene, CDR1 is MDHEN and CDR2 is SYDVKM. This CDR3 has 13 amino acids. The CDR3, as DNA: TGTGCCAGCACCCTGACACAGGGGTGGGGCTACACCTTC. This gives the protein CASTLTQGWGYTF.

This clone turned up a few times. CDR3 bases: TGCGCCAGCAGCCCCGGACAGGGGGCTTATTCACCCCTCCACTTT. This gives the protein CASSPGQGAYSPLHF. The chain uses TRBV4-3 and TRBJ1-6; 11 bases map to TRBD1. The J segment lost 8 bases and the V segment lost 4 bases, leaving 4 bases of the junction unmatched. Germline CDR1 and CDR2: LGHNA and YSLEER. There are 15 residues in the CDR3.

With respect to this clone: Other DNA sequences from this sample encode an identical CDR3 as well. The rearrangement uses TRBV5-1 and TRBJ1-1; the D is unclear. This CDR3 has 13 residues. Deletions cut 1 base from V and 2 bases from J, with 6 bases between. Germline lookup yields CDR1 SGHRS and CDR2 YFSETQ. The CDR3: CASSLTVNTEAFF. CDR3 DNA: TGCGCCAGCAGCTTGACAGTTAACACTGAAGCTTTCTTT. Drawing the rest from reference TRBV5-1 and TRBJ1-1, the complete variable domain is KAGVTQTPRYLIKTRGQQVTLSCSPISGHRSVSWYQQTPGQGLQFLFEYFSETQRNKGNFPGRFSGRQFSNSRSEMNVSTLELGDSALYLCASSLTVNTEAFFGQGTRLTVV.

Comments on this clone: One junction end does not reproduce the germline sequence, and a read error may be involved. The rearrangement joins TRBV7-7 to TRBJ1-5, with 10 bases that match TRBD1. The CDR3 loop spans 17 amino acids. In germline, CDR1 is SSHAT, CDR2 FNYEAQ (reference sequence). CDR3 protein: CASSLTRDRGSNQPQHF. CDR3 DNA sequence: TGTGCTAGCAGCCTAACTAGGGACAGGGGTAGCAATCAGCCCCAGCATTTT.

This sequence joins TRBV2 and TRBJ2-5; D unclear. The length of the CDR3 is 13 residues. Trimming stripped 3 bases from V and 0 bases from J, with 5 bases between. Per germline, CDR1 SNHLY and CDR2 FYNNEI. The chain's CDR3 is CASSERYQETQYF. The CDR3 DNA sequence: TGTGCCAGCAGTGAGAGGTACCAAGAGACCCAGTACTTC.

This sequence joins TRBV5-1 and TRBJ1-2; weak D call: TRBD1 (5 bases). In germline, CDR1 is SGHRS, CDR2 YFSETQ. Trimming took 4 bases from V and 3 from J, leaving 16 bases between them. This CDR3 region has 15 residues. The CDR3 spells CASSPGHGSDYGYTF. In DNA, the CDR3 is TGCGCCAGCAGCCCCGGACACGGATCAGACTATGGCTACACCTTC.

The chain is built from TRBV18 and TRBJ1-1, with 9 bases lining up with TRBD1. The germline gives CDR1 KGHSH, CDR2 LQKENI. V lost 6 bases to trimming and J lost 3 bases; unmatched junction nucleotides: 11. The CDR3 has 16 residues. The DNA for the CDR3 is TGTGCCAGCTCTGCCGGGACAGGGATTTGGTACACTGAAGCTTTCTTT. Translation gives CASSAGTGIWYTEAFF.

The chain carries TRBV30 and TRBJ1-4; D not resolved. Germline lookup yields CDR1 GTSNPN and CDR2 SVGIG (reference sequence). Trimming shortened V by 0 bases and J by 7 bases, and 12 bases separated the two germline ends. The CDR3 sequence is 14 residues long. The DNA of the CDR3 is TGTGCCTGGAGTGTACAGAGGGTTGGTGAAAAACTGTTTTTT. This encodes CAWSVQRVGEKLFF.

The rearrangement uses TRBV7-3 and TRBJ2-2; 10 bases line up with TRBD2. Germline lookup yields CDR1 SGHTA and CDR2 FQGTGA. CDR3 length: 16 amino acids. Trimming took 5 bases from V and 6 from J; bases not matched to a gene: 9. The CDR3 region is CASSANSGRFAGELFF. CDR3 nucleotide sequence: TGTGCCAGCAGCGCAAATAGCGGGAGGTTCGCCGGGGAGCTGTTTTTT.

This clone has more than one count but fewer than ten. This sequence joins TRBV21-1 and TRBJ2-1; the table names TRBD2, a call not compared with the DNA. TRBV21-1 constitutes a pseudogene. The CDR3 consists of 19 residues. CDR3: CASSKAPSGGTSSYNEQFF. The CDR3 region has the DNA TGTGCCAGCAGCAAAGCGCCTAGCGGGGGGACCAGCTCCTACAATGAGCAGTTCTTC.

The CDR3 reads CASSLSWGEAQHF. CDR3 in DNA: TGTGCCAGCAGCCTTAGCTGGGGGGAGGCCCAGCATTTT. This chain connects TRBV7-2 to TRBJ1-5; a weak D match, TRBD1 (5 bases). In germline, CDR1 is SGHTA, CDR2 FQGNSA. V gave up 5 bases and J gave up 11 bases, with 16 bases separating them. The CDR3 length is 13 residues.

The rearrangement uses TRBV5-1 and TRBJ2-5, with TRBD1 identical over 7 bases. CDR3 length: 14 amino acids. CDR1 and CDR2 (germline): SGHRS, YFSETQ. V shed 4 bases, J shed 1 base, and the junction held 4 bases outside the gene matches. The CDR3 nucleotides read TGCGCCAGCAGCAAAGGGACAGCCCAAGAGACCCAGTACTTC. Amino acid sequence: CASSKGTAQETQYF.

In DNA, the CDR3 is TGCAGCGTTGCAGGGAACGTCAACTATGGCTACACCTTC. This sequence encodes CSVAGNVNYGYTF. This chain uses TRBV29-1 with TRBJ1-2, with D tentatively TRBD1 (5 bases). Trimming shortened V by 4 bases and J by 2 bases, and 11 bases separated the two germline ends. The CDR3 covers 13 residues. The germline CDR1 and CDR2 sequences are SQVTM and ANQGSEA.

V usage is TRBV3-1 (or the pseudogene TRBV3-2) and J usage is TRBJ2-6; weak D call: TRBD1 (5 bases). The V gene lost 0 bases and the J gene lost 1 base, with 13 bases spanning the gap. The germline CDR1 and CDR2 sequences are LGHDT and YNNKEL (reference sequence). This CDR3 is built from 18 residues. The chain's CDR3 is CASSQDWQGRSGANVLTF. The CDR3 bases are TGTGCCAGCAGCCAAGATTGGCAGGGAAGGTCTGGGGCCAACGTCCTGACTTTC.

The chain links TRBV6-5 to TRBJ1-2; a weak D match, TRBD1 (6 bases). V lost 10 bases to trimming and J lost 4 bases, with 13 bases between them. CDR3 size: 12 residues. Germline assignment: CDR1 MNHEY and CDR2 SVGAGI. The chain's CDR3 is CAIDRSGYGYTF. In nucleotides, the CDR3 is TGTGCCATAGACAGGTCCGGCTATGGCTACACCTTC.

The chain is built from TRBV19 and TRBJ1-4, with unresolved D. Germline V lookup: CDR1 LNHDA, CDR2 SQIVND (reference sequence). V was pared by 8 bases and J by 8 bases, with 9 bases between. The CDR3 sequence is 11 residues long. DNA for the CDR3: TGTGCCAGTTCGACCGGGGAAAAACTGTTTTTT. This encodes CASSTGEKLFF.

The count of this clone is one. J is TRBJ2-1 and V is TRBV7-3; perhaps TRBD1 as D (6 bases). Trimming cost V 3 bases and J 0 bases, with 9 bases left between them. CDR1 and CDR2 (germline): SGHTA, FQGTGA. This CDR3 is 15 amino acids long. In DNA form, the CDR3 reads TGTGCCAGCAGCTTTAGGGGGAGCTCCTACAATGAGCAGTTCTTC. Amino acids: CASSFRGSSYNEQFF.

In the case of this clone: A much larger clone differs by one base, so this may be a read error. This chain links TRBV7-9 with TRBJ1-1; 8 bases align to TRBD1. Germline V gene lookup returns CDR1 SEHNR and CDR2 FQNEAQ (reference sequence). The CDR3 runs to 14 residues. The ends lost 1 base at V and 4 bases at J; junction bases unmatched: 2. The CDR3: CASSLGTGPTEAFF. The CDR3 DNA reads TGTGCCAGCAGCTTAGGGACAGGGCCCACTGAAGCTTTCTTT. The full variable domain, rest sourced from reference TRBV7-9 and TRBJ1-1, is DTGVSQNPRHKITKRGQNVTFRCDPISEHNRLYWYRQTLGQGPEFLTYFQNEAQLEKSRLLSDRFSAERPKGSFSTLEIQRTEQGDSAMYLCASSLGTGPTEAFFGQGTRLTVV.

This clone showed up just once. The chain employs TRBV19 and TRBJ2-1; possible D gene TRBD2, 6 bases. This CDR3 region has 15 residues. Germline lookup yields CDR1 LNHDA and CDR2 SQIVND (reference sequence). Trimming took 4 bases from V and 0 from J, leaving 10 bases between them. CDR3 loop: CASSNSGSSYNEQFF. The CDR3 DNA reads as TGTGCCAGTAGTAATAGCGGAAGCTCCTACAATGAGCAGTTCTTC. Full variable domain (missing parts from reference TRBV19 and TRBJ2-1): DGGITQSPKYLFRKEGQNVTLSCEQNLNHDAMYWYRQDPGQGLRLIYYSQIVNDFQKGDIAEGYSVSREKKESFPLTVTSAQKNPTAFYLCASSNSGSSYNEQFFGPGTRLTVL.

The chain links TRBV28 to TRBJ1-2; 7 nucleotides align to TRBD1. Trimming took 3 bases from V and 6 from J; bases not matched to a gene: 7. CDR3 length: 14 residues. Germline CDR1 and CDR2: MDHEN and SYDVKM. The CDR3 region is CASSFIDREDGYTF. DNA of the CDR3: TGTGCCAGCAGTTTTATTGACAGGGAGGATGGCTACACCTTC.

The gene calls are TRBV13 and TRBJ1-2; 8 bases align to TRBD1. The CDR3 is 13 amino acids. Germline V gene data show CDR1 as PRHDT and CDR2 as FYEKMQ (reference sequence). J gave up 6 bases and V 6 bases, and 6 bases lay outside the gene matches. The CDR3 is CASSSDRVNGYTF. Here the CDR3 DNA reads TGTGCCAGCAGTTCGGACAGGGTTAATGGCTACACCTTC.

The J gene is TRBJ2-3, the V gene TRBV29-1, with D perhaps TRBD1 (6 bases). V was trimmed by 8 bases and J by 4 bases, leaving 19 bases between them. The CDR3 loop spans 14 amino acids. The germline V gene encodes CDR1 SQVTM and CDR2 ANQGSEA. The CDR3 DNA follows: TGCAGCACACAGGGAGCGCCCGCACCAGATACGCAGTATTTT. The encoded protein is CSTQGAPAPDTQYF.

As for this clone: This sample includes further DNA sequences coding for the same CDR3. The rearrangement joins TRBV4-3 to TRBJ2-3; 13 bases are a match to TRBD2. The germline gives CDR1 LGHNA, CDR2 YSLEER. The CDR3 is 15 amino acids. The V segment lost 4 bases and the J segment 4 bases; nucleotides outside the gene matches: 2. The CDR3 here is CASSRGLAGADTQYF. CDR3 nucleotides: TGCGCCAGCAGCCGCGGACTAGCGGGAGCAGATACGCAGTATTTT.

This clone was counted between two and nine times. This chain connects TRBV4-3 to TRBJ2-7, with TRBD1 matching 10 bases. This CDR3 is 15 amino acids long. Unmatched junction bases numbered 5, after V lost 0 bases and J lost 6 bases. Germline V gene lookup returns CDR1 LGHNA and CDR2 YSLEER. CDR3 nucleotides: TGCGCCAGCAGCCAAGAAGGATGGACAGGGGGCGAGCAGTACTTC. Translated, it gives CASSQEGWTGGEQYF.

The rearrangement joins TRBV6-1 to TRBJ1-5, with 9 bases fitting TRBD1. CDR1 is MNHNS, CDR2 SASEGT, per germline. V was pared by 3 bases and J by 6 bases, with 6 bases of the junction left unmatched. The CDR3 extends over 15 amino acids. The CDR3 DNA sequence: TGTGCCAGCAGTGATGGGGACAGGGTTGTTCAGCCCCAGCATTTT. Residues: CASSDGDRVVQPQHF.

The gene calls are TRBV5-6 and TRBJ2-5; 8 bases fit TRBD1. The CDR3 runs to 13 residues. V was pared by 7 bases and J by 2 bases, with 4 bases of the junction left unmatched. CDR1 and CDR2 from the germline V gene are SGHDT and YYEEEE. In DNA form, the CDR3 reads TGTGCCAGCGCGCGACAGGGGCAAGAGACCCAGTACTTC. Translating it yields CASARQGQETQYF. The variable domain in full, completed from reference TRBV5-6 and TRBJ2-5, reads DAGVTQSPTHLIKTRGQQVTLRCSPKSGHDTVSWYQQALGQGPQFIFQYYEEEERQRGNFPDRFSGHQFPNYSSELNVNALLLGDSALYLCASARQGQETQYFGPGTRLLVL.

J is TRBJ2-5 and V is TRBV12-3 or TRBV12-4; the D gene is possibly TRBD2 (6 bases). The CDR3 has 13 residues. Between the trimmed V and J ends, which lost 3 bases and 7 bases, there was a span of 12 bases. The CDR3 DNA reads as TGTGCCAGCAGTTTTGCAGGGCGGGGGACCCAGTACTTC. This codes for CASSFAGRGTQYF.